The sequence of this T cell receptor beta chain was determined in a study of lymphopenia after photon versus proton radiotherapy. Study findings and constraints: Authors raise, but do not show, better survival with proton therapy. In patients who died, overall survival fell as post-nadir TCR diversity dropped more. After lymphocyte nadir, photon-treated repertoires showed oligoclonal expansion, especially CD8+ Temra.

Remarks on this clone: Its antigen is as yet unknown.

This CDR3 is 17 amino acids long. The germline V gene has CDR1 MDHEN and CDR2 SYDVKM. V trimming: 10 bases; J trimming: 0 bases; junction bases outside the gene matches: 12. Measured with immunoSEQ multiplex PCR; TCRdb has only the in-frame clones, and not every one. This table has about 37,000 clones, approximately 87% appearing once. The TCR originated in a man over 45 with gastric cancer. The sample consisted of peripheral blood, taken from a patient treated with photon-based radiotherapy. The chain combines TRBV28 with TRBJ1-4; 9 bases line up with TRBD1. The CDR3 here is CATSDRGNFATNEKLFF. Here the CDR3 DNA reads TGTGCCACTTCGGACAGGGGCAACTTTGCAACTAATGAAAAACTGTTTTTT. The whole variable domain, filled in from reference TRBV28 and TRBJ1-4, reads DVKVTQSSRYLVKRTGEKVFLECVQDMDHENMFWYRQDPGLGLRLIYFSYDVKMKEKGDIPEGYSVSREKKERFSLILESASTNQTSMYLCATSDRGNFATNEKLFFGSGTQLSVL.